The T cell receptor beta chain under discussion was sequenced for a study of control samples from healthy donors and cancer patients. Measured with immunoSEQ multiplex PCR; TCRdb has only the in-frame clones, and not every one. Of approximately 110,000 clones listed, 80% to 90% are singletons. This clone was counted only a few times. Sequences were obtained from blood. The clonotype was recovered from a woman between 45 and 65 years old in good health.

CDR3 protein: CASSSPMGTDTQYF. The CDR3 DNA is TGTGCCAGCAGCTCCCCCATGGGTACAGATACGCAGTATTTT. The V and J genes are TRBV5-4 and TRBJ2-3; D is unclear. V was cut by 3 bases and J by 3 bases, with 11 bases left in between. The length of the CDR3 is 14 residues. CDR1 and CDR2 (germline): SGHNT, YYREEE (reference sequence).